This T cell receptor (beta chain) originates from a study of patients and donors after allogeneic stem cell transplantation. TCRdb fed the RT-PCR reads into MiXCR, producing one record per CDR3 protein. The table shows 410,000 or so distinct CDR3 sequences, with roughly 16% occurring only once. CDR3 length: 12 residues. The V and J ends lost 0 bases and 5 bases respectively, with 3 bases between them. Germline CDR1 and CDR2: SGDLS and YYNGEE. This clonotype was detected a few times. The V and J genes are TRBV9 and TRBJ2-1; D remains ambiguous. Source material: blood, either unsorted or a sorted T cell fraction (not recorded which). This TCR came from a human donor who was either an allogeneic HSCT recipient or a stem cell or donor lymphocyte infusion donor (not recorded which). It is not recorded whose cells these are; they may come from a transplant donor. The CDR3: CASSVDDNEQFF. In nucleotides, the CDR3 is TGTGCCAGCAGCGTAGATGACAATGAGCAGTTCTTC.